This TCR beta chain was retrieved from a study of T cell changes during pregnancy in multiple sclerosis. V dropped 1 base and J dropped 4; count of bases not matched to a gene: 1. Germline lookup yields CDR1 SEHNR and CDR2 FQNEAQ (reference sequence). CDR3 size: 15 residues. This table comes from immunoSEQ multiplex PCR, and its TCRdb copy is limited to in-frame clones, with some not included. The sample has roughly 41,000 clones, roughly nine tenths seen once. Specimen: CD8+ T cells from peripheral blood mononuclear cells, collected in the third trimester of pregnancy. The clonotype was recovered from a female donor with multiple sclerosis, enrolled in a pregnancy study. This chain links TRBV7-9 with TRBJ2-3; 11 bases agree with TRBD2. The CDR3 sequence: CASSLVSGGADTQYF. The CDR3 DNA reads TGTGCCAGCAGCTTAGTTAGCGGGGGGGCAGATACGCAGTATTTT.